This TCR beta chain was recovered during a study of cytomegalovirus exposure and HLA in healthy donors. This CDR3 comprises 14 residues. The germline V gene has CDR1 MDHEN and CDR2 SYDVKM. V was pared by 5 bases and J by 9 bases, with 17 bases between. Use of 60 Vbeta and 13 Jbeta primers characterized the PCR. Only in-frame clones appear in the TCRdb table, and some are missing; sequencing was by immunoSEQ multiplex PCR. This sample contains more than 45,000 clones. Input material: PBMCs. This clonotype was obtained from a male donor in good health and CMV-seronegative. V is TRBV28 and J is TRBJ2-1, with D perhaps matching TRBD2 (7 bases). The CDR3 region is CASSRGGGPSEQFF. As DNA, the CDR3 is TGTGCCAGCAGTCGGGGAGGGGGGCCCAGTGAGCAGTTCTTC.